Below, 7 T cell receptor beta chains from the same sample are listed, as sequenced in a study of shared clonotypes between healthy human individuals. Only in-frame clones appear in the TCRdb table, and some are missing; sequencing was by immunoSEQ multiplex PCR. The sample has around 2,100,000 clones, around 96% seen once. As defined, naive CD8 cells were CD45RO-negative and positively selected for CCR7, with terminally differentiated effector memory CD45RA+ cells excluded. Sequencing was done on a sample of naive CD8+ T cells sorted from blood. Receptors were obtained from a man between 18 and 35 years old in good health.

The rearrangement links TRBV11-2 to TRBJ1-6; D possibly corresponds to TRBD1 (5 bases). From germline, CDR1 is SGHAT and CDR2 FQNNGV. The length of the CDR3 is 15 residues. V was shortened by 1 base and J by 10 bases, with 14 bases between the two germline ends. CDR3 protein: CASSLGHGGGSPLHF. The CDR3, as DNA: TGTGCCAGCAGCTTAGGGCATGGGGGTGGGTCACCCCTCCACTTT.

The chain employs TRBV4-1 and TRBJ1-6; D might be TRBD1 (6 bases). Germline V gives CDR1 MGHRA, CDR2 YSYEKL. This CDR3 spans 16 amino acids. Trimming removed 0 bases at V and 6 bases at J, with 12 bases between. The CDR3 DNA sequence: TGCGCCAGCAGCCAAGATGGGGGCAGTTTTAATTCACCCCTCCACTTT. Protein: CASSQDGGSFNSPLHF.

The CDR3 region has the DNA TGTGCCAGCAGCTTAGCCGCAGGCGGGGACACTGAAGCTTTCTTT. It yields the protein CASSLAAGGDTEAFF. The genes are TRBV11-2 and TRBJ1-1; D remains unclear. Trimming stripped 1 base from V and 3 bases from J, with 12 bases between. Germline CDR1 and CDR2: SGHAT and FQNNGV. The CDR3 consists of 15 residues. Looking up the rest from reference TRBV11-2 and TRBJ1-1 gives the full variable domain: EAGVAQSPRYKIIEKRQSVAFWCNPISGHATLYWYQQILGQGPKLLIQFQNNGVVDDSQLPKDRFSAERLKGVDSTLKIQPAKLEDSAVYLCASSLAAGGDTEAFFGQGTRLTVV.

The V gene is TRBV19, the J gene TRBJ2-7; D could derive from TRBD1 or TRBD2 (5 bases each). V lost 8 bases and J lost 3, with 17 bases in between. The CDR3 runs to 14 residues. CDR1 and CDR2 from the germline V gene are LNHDA and SQIVND (reference sequence). The CDR3 DNA reads as TGTGCCAGTTCCGGGACGGTGGGCGGCTACGAGCAGTACTTC. Its protein product is CASSGTVGGYEQYF.

The gene calls are TRBV9 and TRBJ1-2, with D uncertain. The V gene's germline CDR1 is SGDLS and CDR2 YYNGEE. V was cut by 2 bases and J by 2 bases, with 10 bases left in between. CDR3 size: 14 residues. CDR3 sequence: CASSVPDGNYGYTF. CDR3 sequence (DNA): TGTGCCAGCAGCGTCCCGGACGGCAACTATGGCTACACCTTC. Looking up the rest from reference TRBV9 and TRBJ1-2 gives the full variable domain: DSGVTQTPKHLITATGQRVTLRCSPRSGDLSVYWYQQSLDQGLQFLIQYYNGEERAKGNILERFSAQQFPDLHSELNLSSLELGDSALYFCASSVPDGNYGYTFGSGTRLTVV.

As to this clone: The sample has other DNA sequences that encode this CDR3 too. The rearrangement uses TRBV27 and TRBJ2-7, with 11 bases fitting TRBD1. Germline CDR1 and CDR2: MNHEY and SMNVEV (reference sequence). There are 14 residues in the CDR3. V lost 6 bases, J lost 4 bases, and 5 bases stayed unmatched. The CDR3 is CASSTGTGGYEQYF. The CDR3 nucleotides read TGTGCCAGCAGCACCGGGACAGGGGGATACGAGCAGTACTTC.

The chain combines TRBV10-2 with TRBJ2-1, with D perhaps matching TRBD2 (5 bases). The germline CDR1 and CDR2 sequences are WSHSY and SAAADI. The CDR3 is 13 residues long. The germline V and J ends were trimmed by 7 bases and 6 bases, with 13 bases remaining between them. CDR3 DNA sequence: TGCGCCAGCAACCCGGTAAGCGGCAATGAGCAGTTCTTC. This sequence encodes CASNPVSGNEQFF.